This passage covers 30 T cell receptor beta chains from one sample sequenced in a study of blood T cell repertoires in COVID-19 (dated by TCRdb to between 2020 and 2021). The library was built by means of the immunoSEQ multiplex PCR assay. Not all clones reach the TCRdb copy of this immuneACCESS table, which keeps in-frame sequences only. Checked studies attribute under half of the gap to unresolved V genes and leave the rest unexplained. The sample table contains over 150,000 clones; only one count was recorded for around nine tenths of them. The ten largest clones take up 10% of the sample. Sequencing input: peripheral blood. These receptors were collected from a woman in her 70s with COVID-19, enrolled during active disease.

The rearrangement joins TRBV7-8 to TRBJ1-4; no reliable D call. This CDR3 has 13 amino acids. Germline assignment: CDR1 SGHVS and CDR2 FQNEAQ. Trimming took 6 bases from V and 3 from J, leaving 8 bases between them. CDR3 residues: CASSRGANEKLFF. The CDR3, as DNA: TGTGCCAGCAGTCGAGGAGCTAATGAAAAACTGTTTTTT. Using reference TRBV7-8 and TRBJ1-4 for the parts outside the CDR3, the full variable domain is GAGVSQSPRYKVAKRGQDVALRCDPISGHVSLFWYQQALGQGPEFLTYFQNEAQLDKSGLPSDRFFAERPEGSVSTLKIQRTQQEDSAVYLCASSRGANEKLFFGSGTQLSVL.

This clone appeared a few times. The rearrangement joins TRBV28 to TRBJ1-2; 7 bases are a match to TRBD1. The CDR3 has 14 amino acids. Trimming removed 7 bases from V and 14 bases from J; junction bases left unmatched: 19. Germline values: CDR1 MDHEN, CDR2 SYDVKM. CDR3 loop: CASTPSYRGQPGTF. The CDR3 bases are TGTGCCAGCACCCCCTCTTACAGGGGACAACCGGGGACCTTC.

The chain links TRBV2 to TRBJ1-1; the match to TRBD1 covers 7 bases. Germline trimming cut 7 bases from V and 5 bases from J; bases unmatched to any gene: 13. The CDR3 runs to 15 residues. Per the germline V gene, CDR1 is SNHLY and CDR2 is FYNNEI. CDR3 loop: CASTVRRTGETEAFF. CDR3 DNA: TGTGCCAGCACCGTCCGGAGGACAGGAGAGACTGAAGCTTTCTTT.

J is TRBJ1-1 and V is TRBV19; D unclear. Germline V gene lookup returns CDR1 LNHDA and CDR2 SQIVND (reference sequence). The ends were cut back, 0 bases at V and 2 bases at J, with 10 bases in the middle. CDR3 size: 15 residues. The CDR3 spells CASSIDTDINTEAFF. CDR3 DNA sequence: TGTGCCAGTAGTATAGACACCGACATAAACACTGAAGCTTTCTTT.

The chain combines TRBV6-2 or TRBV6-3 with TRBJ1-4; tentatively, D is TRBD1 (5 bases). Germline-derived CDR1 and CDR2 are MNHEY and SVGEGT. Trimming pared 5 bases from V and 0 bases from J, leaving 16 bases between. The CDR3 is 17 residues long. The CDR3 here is CASSTRRQSTTNEKLFF. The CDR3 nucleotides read TGTGCCAGCAGTACCCGGCGACAGTCAACAACTAATGAAAAACTGTTTTTT.

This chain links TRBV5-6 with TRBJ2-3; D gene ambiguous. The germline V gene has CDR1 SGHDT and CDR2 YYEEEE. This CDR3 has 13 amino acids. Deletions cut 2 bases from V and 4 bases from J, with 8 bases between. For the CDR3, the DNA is TGTGCCAGCAGCTTAGCTGGGCCAGATACGCAGTATTTT. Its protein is CASSLAGPDTQYF.

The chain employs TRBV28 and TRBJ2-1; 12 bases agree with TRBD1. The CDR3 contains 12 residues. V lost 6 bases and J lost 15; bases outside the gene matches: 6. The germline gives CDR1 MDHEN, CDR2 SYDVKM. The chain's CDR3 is CASSIRDRGLFF. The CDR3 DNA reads TGTGCCAGCAGCATCCGGGACAGGGGGCTGTTCTTC.

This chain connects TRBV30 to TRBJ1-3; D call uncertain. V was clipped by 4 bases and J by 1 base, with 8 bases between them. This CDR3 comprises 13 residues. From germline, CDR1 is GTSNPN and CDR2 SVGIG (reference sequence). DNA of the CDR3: TGTGCCTGGACATTCGGGTCTGGAAACACCATATATTTT. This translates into CAWTFGSGNTIYF.

In DNA form, the CDR3 reads TGTGCCAGCAGCCAAGACCGTACAGGGGGCAATGAGCAGTTCTTC. It translates to CASSQDRTGGNEQFF. The chain recombines TRBV3-1 (or the pseudogene TRBV3-2) with TRBJ2-1; 8 bases line up with TRBD1. V lost 0 bases, J lost 6 bases, and 4 bases stayed unmatched. Germline assignment: CDR1 LGHDT and CDR2 YNNKEL (reference sequence). The CDR3 spans 15 residues.

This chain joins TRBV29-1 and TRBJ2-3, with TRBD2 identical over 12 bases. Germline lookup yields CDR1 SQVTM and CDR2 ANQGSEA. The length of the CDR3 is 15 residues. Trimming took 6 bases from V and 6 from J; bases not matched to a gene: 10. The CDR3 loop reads CSVQPLTSGGDTQYF. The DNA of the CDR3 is TGCAGCGTCCAGCCGCTTACTAGCGGGGGGGATACGCAGTATTTT.

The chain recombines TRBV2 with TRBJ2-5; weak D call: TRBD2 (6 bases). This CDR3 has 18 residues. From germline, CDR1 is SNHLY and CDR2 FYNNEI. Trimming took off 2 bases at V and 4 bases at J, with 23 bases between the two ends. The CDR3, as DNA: TGTGCCAGCAGTGAAATTCGTGGGTTGGGACTTACCTCAGAGACCCAGTACTTC. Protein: CASSEIRGLGLTSETQYF.

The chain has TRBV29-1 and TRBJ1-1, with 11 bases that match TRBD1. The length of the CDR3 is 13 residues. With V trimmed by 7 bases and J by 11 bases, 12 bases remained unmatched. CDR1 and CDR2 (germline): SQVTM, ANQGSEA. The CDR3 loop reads CSGRGQGAYRAFF. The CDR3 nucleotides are TGCAGCGGTCGCGGACAGGGGGCGTATCGGGCTTTCTTT.

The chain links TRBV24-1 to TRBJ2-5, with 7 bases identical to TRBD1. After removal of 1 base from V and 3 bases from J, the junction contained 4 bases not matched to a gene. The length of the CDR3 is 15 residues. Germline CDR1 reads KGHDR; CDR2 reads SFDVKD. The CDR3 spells CATSDFLQGKETQYF. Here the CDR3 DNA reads TGTGCCACCAGTGATTTCTTACAGGGGAAAGAGACCCAGTACTTC.

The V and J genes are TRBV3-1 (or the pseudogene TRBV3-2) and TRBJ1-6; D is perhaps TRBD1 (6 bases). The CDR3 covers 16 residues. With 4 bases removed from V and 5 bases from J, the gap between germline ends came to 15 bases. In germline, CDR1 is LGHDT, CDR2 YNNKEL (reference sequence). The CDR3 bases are TGTGCCAGCAGCCCCTCATCGAGGACAGATAATTCACCCCTCCACTTT. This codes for CASSPSSRTDNSPLHF.

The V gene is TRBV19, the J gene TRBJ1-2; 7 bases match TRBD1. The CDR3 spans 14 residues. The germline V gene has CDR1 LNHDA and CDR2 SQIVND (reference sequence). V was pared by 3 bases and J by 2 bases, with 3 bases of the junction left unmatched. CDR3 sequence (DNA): TGTGCCAGTAGTATGACAGGGACCAACTATGGCTACACCTTC. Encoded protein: CASSMTGTNYGYTF. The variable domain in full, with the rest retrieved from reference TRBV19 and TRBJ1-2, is DGGITQSPKYLFRKEGQNVTLSCEQNLNHDAMYWYRQDPGQGLRLIYYSQIVNDFQKGDIAEGYSVSREKKESFPLTVTSAQKNPTAFYLCASSMTGTNYGYTFGSGTRLTVV.

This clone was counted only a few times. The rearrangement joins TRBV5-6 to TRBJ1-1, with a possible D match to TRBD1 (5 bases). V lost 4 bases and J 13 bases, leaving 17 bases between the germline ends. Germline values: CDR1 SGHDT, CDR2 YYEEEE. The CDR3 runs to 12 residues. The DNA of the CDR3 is TGTGCCAGCAGCCCAAACACAGGTGTGTATTTCTTT. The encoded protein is CASSPNTGVYFF.

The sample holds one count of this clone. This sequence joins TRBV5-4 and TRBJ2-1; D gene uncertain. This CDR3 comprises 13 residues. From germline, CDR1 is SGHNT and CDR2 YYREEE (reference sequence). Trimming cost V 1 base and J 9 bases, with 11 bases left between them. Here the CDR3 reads CASSLRVSGEQFF. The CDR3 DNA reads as TGTGCCAGCAGCTTGCGAGTGTCGGGTGAGCAGTTCTTC.

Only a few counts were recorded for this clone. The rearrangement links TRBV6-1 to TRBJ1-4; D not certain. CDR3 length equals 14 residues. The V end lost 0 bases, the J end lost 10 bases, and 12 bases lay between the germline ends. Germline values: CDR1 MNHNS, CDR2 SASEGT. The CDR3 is CASSEAPGGLKLFF. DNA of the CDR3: TGTGCCAGCAGTGAAGCCCCGGGAGGGCTAAAACTGTTTTTT.

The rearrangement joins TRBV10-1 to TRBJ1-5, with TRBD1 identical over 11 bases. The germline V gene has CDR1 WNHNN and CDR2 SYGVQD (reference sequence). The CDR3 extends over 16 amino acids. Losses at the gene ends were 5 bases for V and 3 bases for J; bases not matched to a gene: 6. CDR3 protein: CASSPRTGGYNQPQHF. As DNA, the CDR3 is TGCGCCAGCAGTCCCCGGACAGGGGGCTACAATCAGCCCCAGCATTTT.

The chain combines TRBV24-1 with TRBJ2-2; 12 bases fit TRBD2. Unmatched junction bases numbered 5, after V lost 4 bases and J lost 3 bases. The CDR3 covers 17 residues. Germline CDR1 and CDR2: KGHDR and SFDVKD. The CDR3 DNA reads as TGTGCCACCAGTGAGCCGACTAGCGGGGGATACACCGGGGAGCTGTTTTTT. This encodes CATSEPTSGGYTGELFF.

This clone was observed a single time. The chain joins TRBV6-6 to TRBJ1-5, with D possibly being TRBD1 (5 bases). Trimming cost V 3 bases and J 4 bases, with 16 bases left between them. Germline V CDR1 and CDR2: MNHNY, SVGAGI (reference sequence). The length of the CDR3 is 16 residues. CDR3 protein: CASSYIGPGENQPQHF. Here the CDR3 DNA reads TGTGCCAGCAGTTATATCGGTCCGGGGGAAAATCAGCCCCAGCATTTT.

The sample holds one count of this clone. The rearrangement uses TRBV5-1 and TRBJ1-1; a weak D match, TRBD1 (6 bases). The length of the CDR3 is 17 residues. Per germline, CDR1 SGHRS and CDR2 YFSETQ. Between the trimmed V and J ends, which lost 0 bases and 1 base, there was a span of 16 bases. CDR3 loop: CASSLALAGVPNTEAFF. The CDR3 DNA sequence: TGCGCCAGCAGCTTGGCCTTAGCAGGGGTGCCGAACACTGAAGCTTTCTTT. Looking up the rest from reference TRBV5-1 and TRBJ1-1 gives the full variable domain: KAGVTQTPRYLIKTRGQQVTLSCSPISGHRSVSWYQQTPGQGLQFLFEYFSETQRNKGNFPGRFSGRQFSNSRSEMNVSTLELGDSALYLCASSLALAGVPNTEAFFGQGTRLTVV.

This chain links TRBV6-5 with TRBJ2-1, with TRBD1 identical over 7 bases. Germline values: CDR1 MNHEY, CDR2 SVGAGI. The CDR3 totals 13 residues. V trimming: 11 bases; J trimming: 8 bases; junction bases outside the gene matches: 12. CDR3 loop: CACHRGNWDEQFF. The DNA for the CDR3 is TGTGCCTGTCACAGGGGAAACTGGGATGAGCAGTTCTTC.

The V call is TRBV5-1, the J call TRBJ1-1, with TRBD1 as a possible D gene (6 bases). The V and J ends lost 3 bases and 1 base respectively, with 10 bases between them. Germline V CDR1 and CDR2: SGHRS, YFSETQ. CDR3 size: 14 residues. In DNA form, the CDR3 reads TGCGCCAGCAGCTGGAAGGGACAGAACACTGAAGCTTTCTTT. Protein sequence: CASSWKGQNTEAFF.

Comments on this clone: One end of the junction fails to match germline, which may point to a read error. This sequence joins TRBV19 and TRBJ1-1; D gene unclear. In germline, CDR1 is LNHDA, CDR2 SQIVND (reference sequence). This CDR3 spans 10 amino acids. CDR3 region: CASGVTRHLF. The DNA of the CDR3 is TGTGCCTCTGGTGTAACACGCCACCTCTTT.

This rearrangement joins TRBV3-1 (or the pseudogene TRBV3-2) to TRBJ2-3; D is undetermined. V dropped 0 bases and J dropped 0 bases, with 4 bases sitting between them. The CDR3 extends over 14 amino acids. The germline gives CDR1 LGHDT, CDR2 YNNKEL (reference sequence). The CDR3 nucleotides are TGTGCCAGCAGCCAAGATAGTAGCACAGATACGCAGTATTTT. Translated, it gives CASSQDSSTDTQYF.

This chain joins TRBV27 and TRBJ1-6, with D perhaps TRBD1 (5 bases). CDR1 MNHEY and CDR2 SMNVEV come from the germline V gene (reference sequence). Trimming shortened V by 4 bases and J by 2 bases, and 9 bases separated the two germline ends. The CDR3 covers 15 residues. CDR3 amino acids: CASSWGGPYNSPLHF. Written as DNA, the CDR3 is TGTGCCAGCAGTTGGGGGGGTCCCTATAATTCACCCCTCCACTTT.

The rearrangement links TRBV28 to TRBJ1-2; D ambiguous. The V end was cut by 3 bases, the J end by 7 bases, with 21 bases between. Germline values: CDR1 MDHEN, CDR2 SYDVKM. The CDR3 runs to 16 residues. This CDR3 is CASSLARPKGVGGYTF. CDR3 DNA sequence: TGTGCCAGCAGTTTGGCGAGGCCTAAGGGAGTAGGTGGCTACACCTTC.

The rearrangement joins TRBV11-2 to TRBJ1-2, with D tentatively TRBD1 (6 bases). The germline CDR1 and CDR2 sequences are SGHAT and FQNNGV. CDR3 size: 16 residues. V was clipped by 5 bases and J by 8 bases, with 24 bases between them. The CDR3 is CASSRDPRTGRGGYTF. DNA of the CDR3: TGTGCCAGCAGCCGGGACCCACGAACAGGGCGAGGCGGCTACACCTTC.

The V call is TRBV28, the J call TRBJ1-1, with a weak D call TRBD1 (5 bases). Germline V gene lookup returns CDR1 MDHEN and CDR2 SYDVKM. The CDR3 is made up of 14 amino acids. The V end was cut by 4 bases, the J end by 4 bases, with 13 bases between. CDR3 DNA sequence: TGTGCCAGCAGTTCGCGGCCTCAGGGCACTGAAGCTTTCTTT. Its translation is CASSSRPQGTEAFF.